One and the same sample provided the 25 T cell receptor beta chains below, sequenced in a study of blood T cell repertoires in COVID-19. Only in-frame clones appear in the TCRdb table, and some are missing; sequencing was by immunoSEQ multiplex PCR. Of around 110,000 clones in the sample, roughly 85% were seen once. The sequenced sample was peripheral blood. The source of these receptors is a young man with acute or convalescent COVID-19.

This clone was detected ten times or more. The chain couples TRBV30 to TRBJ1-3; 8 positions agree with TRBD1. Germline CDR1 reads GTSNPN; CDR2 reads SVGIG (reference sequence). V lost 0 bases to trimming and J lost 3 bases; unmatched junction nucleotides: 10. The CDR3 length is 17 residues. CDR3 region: CAWSVLDLTGGGNTIYF. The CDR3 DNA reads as TGTGCCTGGAGTGTTTTGGACTTAACAGGGGGTGGAAACACCATATATTTT.

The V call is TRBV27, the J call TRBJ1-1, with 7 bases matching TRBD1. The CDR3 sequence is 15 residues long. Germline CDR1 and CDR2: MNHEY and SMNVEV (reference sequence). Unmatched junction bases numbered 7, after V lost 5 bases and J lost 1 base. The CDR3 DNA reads TGTGCCAGCAGTCGGGGGACAGCGGGGAACACTGAAGCTTTCTTT. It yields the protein CASSRGTAGNTEAFF.

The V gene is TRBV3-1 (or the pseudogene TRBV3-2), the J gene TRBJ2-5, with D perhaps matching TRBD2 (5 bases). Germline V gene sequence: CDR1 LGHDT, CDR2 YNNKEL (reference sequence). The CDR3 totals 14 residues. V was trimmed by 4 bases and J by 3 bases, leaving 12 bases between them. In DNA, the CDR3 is TGTGCCAGCAGCCCGCCGGACTGGGAAGAGACCCAGTACTTC. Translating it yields CASSPPDWEETQYF.

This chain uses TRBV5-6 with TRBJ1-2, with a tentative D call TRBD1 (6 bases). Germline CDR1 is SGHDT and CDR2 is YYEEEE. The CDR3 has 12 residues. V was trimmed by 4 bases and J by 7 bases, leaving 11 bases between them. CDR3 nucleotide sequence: TGTGCCAGCAGCCTAGGGACATCTGGCTACACCTTC. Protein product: CASSLGTSGYTF.

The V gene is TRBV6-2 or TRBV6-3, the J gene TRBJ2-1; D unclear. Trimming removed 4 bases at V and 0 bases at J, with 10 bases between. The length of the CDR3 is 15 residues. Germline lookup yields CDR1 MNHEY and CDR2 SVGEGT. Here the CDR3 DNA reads TGTGCCAGCAGTTCCCGTACGAGCTCCTACAATGAGCAGTTCTTC. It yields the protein CASSSRTSSYNEQFF.

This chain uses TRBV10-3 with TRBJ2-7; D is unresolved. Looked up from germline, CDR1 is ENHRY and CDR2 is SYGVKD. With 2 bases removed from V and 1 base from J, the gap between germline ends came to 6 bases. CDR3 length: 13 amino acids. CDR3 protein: CAISERGSYEQYF. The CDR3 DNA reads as TGTGCCATCAGTGAGCGAGGATCCTACGAGCAGTACTTC.

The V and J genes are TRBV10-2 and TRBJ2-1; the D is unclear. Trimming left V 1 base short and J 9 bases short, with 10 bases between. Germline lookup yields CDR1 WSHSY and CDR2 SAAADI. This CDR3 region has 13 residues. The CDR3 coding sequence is TGCGCCAGCAGTGAGTATCCGGGTGGTGAGCAGTTCTTC. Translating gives CASSEYPGGEQFF.

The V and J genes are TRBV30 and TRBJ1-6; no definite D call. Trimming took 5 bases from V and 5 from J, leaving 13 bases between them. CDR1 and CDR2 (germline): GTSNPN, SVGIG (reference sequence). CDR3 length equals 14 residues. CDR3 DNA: TGTGCCTGGTCTGGGCGACGGAATAATTCACCCCTCCACTTT. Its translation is CAWSGRRNNSPLHF.

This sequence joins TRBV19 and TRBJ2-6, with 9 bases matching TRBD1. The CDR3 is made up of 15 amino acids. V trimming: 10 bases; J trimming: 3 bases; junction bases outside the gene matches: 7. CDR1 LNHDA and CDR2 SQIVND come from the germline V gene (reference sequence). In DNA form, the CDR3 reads TGTGCCACCAACGGACAGGGGAATGGGGCCAACGTCCTGACTTTC. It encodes CATNGQGNGANVLTF.

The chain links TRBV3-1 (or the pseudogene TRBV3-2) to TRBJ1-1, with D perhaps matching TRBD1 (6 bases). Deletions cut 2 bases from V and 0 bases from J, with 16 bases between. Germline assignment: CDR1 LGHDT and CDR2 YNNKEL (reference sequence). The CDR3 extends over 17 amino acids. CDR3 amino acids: CASSQKVPGQLNTEAFF. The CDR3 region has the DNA TGTGCCAGCAGCCAAAAGGTACCGGGACAATTGAACACTGAAGCTTTCTTT.

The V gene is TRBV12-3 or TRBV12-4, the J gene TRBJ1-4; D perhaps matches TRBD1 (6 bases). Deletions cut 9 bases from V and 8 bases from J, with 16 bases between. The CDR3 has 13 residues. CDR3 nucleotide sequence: TGTGCCAGTCTAGACGGGAGGGGGGAAAAACTGTTTTTT. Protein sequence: CASLDGRGEKLFF.

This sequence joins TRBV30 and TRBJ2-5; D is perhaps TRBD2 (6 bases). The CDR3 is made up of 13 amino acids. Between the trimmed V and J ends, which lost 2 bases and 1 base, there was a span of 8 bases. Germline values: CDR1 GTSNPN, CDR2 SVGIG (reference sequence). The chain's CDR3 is CAWSMGGQETQYF. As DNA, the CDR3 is TGTGCCTGGAGTATGGGGGGCCAAGAGACCCAGTACTTC.

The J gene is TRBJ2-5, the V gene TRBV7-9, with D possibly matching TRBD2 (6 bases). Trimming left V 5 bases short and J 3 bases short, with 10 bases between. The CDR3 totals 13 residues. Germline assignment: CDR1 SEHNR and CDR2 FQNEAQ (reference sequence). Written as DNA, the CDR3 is TGTGCCAGCAGCGTCCCTAGCGAAGAGACCCAGTACTTC. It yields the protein CASSVPSEETQYF.

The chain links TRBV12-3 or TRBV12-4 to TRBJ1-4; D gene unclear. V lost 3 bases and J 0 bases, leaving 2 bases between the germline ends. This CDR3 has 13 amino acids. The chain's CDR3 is CASSFATNEKLFF. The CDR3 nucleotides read TGTGCCAGCAGTTTCGCAACTAATGAAAAACTGTTTTTT.

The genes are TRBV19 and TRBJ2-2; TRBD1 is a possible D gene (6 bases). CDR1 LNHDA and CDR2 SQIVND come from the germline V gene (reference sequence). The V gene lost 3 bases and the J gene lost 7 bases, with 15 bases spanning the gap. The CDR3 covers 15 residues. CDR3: CASSIQGTRGGELFF. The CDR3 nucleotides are TGTGCCAGTAGTATCCAGGGGACGCGAGGCGGGGAGCTGTTTTTT.

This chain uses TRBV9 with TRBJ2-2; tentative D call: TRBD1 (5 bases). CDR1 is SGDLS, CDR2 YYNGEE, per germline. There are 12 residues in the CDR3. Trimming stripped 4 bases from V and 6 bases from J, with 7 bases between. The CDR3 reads CASSQGPGELFF. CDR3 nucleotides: TGTGCCAGCAGCCAGGGCCCCGGGGAGCTGTTTTTT. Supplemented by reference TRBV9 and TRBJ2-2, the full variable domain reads DSGVTQTPKHLITATGQRVTLRCSPRSGDLSVYWYQQSLDQGLQFLIQYYNGEERAKGNILERFSAQQFPDLHSELNLSSLELGDSALYFCASSQGPGELFFGEGSRLTVL.

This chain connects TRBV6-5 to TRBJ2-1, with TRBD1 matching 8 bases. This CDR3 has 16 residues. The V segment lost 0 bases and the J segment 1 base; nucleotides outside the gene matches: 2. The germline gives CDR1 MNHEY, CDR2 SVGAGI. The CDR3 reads CASSYSTGVSYNEQFF. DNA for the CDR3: TGTGCCAGCAGTTACTCGACAGGGGTTTCCTACAATGAGCAGTTCTTC.

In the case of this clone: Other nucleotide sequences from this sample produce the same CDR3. CDR3 residues: CASSLAGSGGEKLFF. CDR3 bases: TGTGCCAGCAGCTTAGCTGGGTCAGGGGGTGAAAAACTGTTTTTT. This chain connects TRBV7-8 to TRBJ1-4, with TRBD1 matching 7 bases. The CDR3 contains 15 residues. The germline gives CDR1 SGHVS, CDR2 FQNEAQ. The V and J ends lost 0 bases and 7 bases, in that order; junction bases with no gene match: 5.

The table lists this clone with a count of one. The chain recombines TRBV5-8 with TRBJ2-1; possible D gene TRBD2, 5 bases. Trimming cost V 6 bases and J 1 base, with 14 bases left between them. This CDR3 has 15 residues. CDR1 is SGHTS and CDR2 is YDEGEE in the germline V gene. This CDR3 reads CASTLDGISYNEQFF. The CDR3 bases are TGTGCCAGCACCCTCGACGGGATATCCTACAATGAGCAGTTCTTC.

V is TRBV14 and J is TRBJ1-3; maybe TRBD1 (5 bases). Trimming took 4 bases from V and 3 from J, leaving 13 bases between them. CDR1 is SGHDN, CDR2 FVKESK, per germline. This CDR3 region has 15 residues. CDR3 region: CASSPPGLIGNTIYF. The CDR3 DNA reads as TGTGCCAGCAGCCCGCCGGGACTAATTGGAAACACCATATATTTT.

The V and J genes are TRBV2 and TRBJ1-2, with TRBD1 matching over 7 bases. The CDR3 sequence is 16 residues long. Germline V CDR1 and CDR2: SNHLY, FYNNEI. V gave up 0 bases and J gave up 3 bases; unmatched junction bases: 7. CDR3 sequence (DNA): TGTGCCAGCAGTGAAGCGCGCAAGGGGGCGGACTATGGCTACACCTTC. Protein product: CASSEARKGADYGYTF.

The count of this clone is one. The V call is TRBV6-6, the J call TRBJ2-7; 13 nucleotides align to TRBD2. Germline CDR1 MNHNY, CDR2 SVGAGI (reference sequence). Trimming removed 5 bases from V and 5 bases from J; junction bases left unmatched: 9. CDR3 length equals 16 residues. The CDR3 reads CASSHRTSGSLHEQYV. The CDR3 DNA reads TGTGCCAGCAGTCACCGGACTAGCGGGAGTCTCCACGAGCAGTACGTC.

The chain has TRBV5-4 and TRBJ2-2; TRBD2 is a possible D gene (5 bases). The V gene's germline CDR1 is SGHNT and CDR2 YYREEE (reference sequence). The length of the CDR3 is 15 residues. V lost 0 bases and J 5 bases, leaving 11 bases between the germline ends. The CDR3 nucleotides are TGTGCCAGCAGCTTGGGAGGGCGGTTGACCGGGGAGCTGTTTTTT. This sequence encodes CASSLGGRLTGELFF.

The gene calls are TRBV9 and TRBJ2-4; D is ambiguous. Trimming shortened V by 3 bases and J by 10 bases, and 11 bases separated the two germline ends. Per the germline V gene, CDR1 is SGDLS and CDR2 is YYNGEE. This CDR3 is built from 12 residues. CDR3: CASSGLTAIQYF. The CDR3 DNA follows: TGTGCCAGCAGCGGACTGACTGCTATTCAGTACTTC.

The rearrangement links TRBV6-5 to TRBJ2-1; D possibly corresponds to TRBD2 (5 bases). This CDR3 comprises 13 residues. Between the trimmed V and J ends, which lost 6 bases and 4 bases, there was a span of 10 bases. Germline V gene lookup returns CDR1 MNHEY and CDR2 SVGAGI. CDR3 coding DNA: TGTGCCAGCAGAGCCGGGGATTACAATGAGCAGTTCTTC. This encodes CASRAGDYNEQFF.